This is a list of T cell receptor beta chains from one sample in a study of prognosis after radiotherapy for stage I lung cancer. Each CDR3 protein is one row after TCRdb ran MiXCR on the multiplex PCR reads. Of around 28,000 distinct CDR3 sequences in the sample, around half are singletons; the top ten hold about 17%. The specimen was PBMCs, collected before or after stereotactic body radiation therapy (not recorded which). The receptors stem from a donor over 45 with non-small cell lung cancer. Each CDR3 is given with its conserved first and last residue. Fields, in order: clone size, J gene, V gene, D gene, CDR3 protein, CDR3 DNA. D genes are given only for firm matches. A clone size is listed for some rows: how often the clone was seen (once, few, many), or a class if it is expanded.

NA TRBJ2-2 TRBV24-1 NA CATSGELRGPTGELFF TGTGCCACCAGTGGCGAACTCAGGGGACCCACCGGGGAGCTGTTTTTT
once TRBJ2-7 TRBV9 TRBD2 CASSPGLAGEDDEQYF TGTGCCAGCAGCCCGGGACTAGCGGGGGAGGACGACGAGCAGTACTTC
NA TRBJ2-7 TRBV11-3 TRBD2 CASSLEAGDSYEHYF TGTGCCAGCAGCCTGGAAGCGGGGGACTCCTACGAGCATTACTTC
NA TRBJ1-6 TRBV12-3/TRBV12-4 TRBD1 CASRVRDRGLTYSSPLHF TGTGCCAGCAGAGTCCGGGACAGGGGGCTTACCTATAGTTCACCCCTCCACTTT
many TRBJ2-7 TRBV20-1 NA CSCGAIRDEQYF TGCTCCTGCGGCGCCATTCGCGACGAGCAGTACTTC
many TRBJ2-7 TRBV7-3 NA CASSSGDTGEQYF TGTGCCAGCAGCTCGGGGGACACCGGCGAGCAGTACTTC
many TRBJ1-1 TRBV20-1 NA CSARGREDQAFF TGCAGTGCTAGAGGACGGGAAGATCAAGCTTTCTTT
many TRBJ1-5 TRBV2 TRBD1 CASRGDRGSNQPQHF TGTGCCAGCAGGGGGGACAGGGGGAGCAATCAGCCCCAGCATTTT
medium-sized TRBJ1-3 TRBV5-1 NA CASSLVGAGDTIYF TGCGCCAGCAGCTTGGTGGGGGCCGGAGACACCATATATTTT
many TRBJ1-2 TRBV7-9 TRBD1 CASSTQTGGGYGYTF TGTGCCAGCAGCACCCAGACAGGGGGAGGGTACGGCTACACCTTC
many TRBJ2-3 TRBV20-1 NA CSAGTLGDTQYF TGCAGTGCTGGGACCTTGGGGGATACGCAGTATTTT
many TRBJ2-1 TRBV28 TRBD2 CASSSTIAGGPREQFF TGTGCCAGCAGTTCCACAATAGCGGGAGGGCCTCGGGAGCAGTTCTTC
many TRBJ1-2 TRBV6-1 NA CASRPWAVAGYTF TGTGCCAGCAGGCCGTGGGCGGTGGCGGGCTACACCTTC
NA TRBJ2-3 TRBV12-3/TRBV12-4 NA CASSHAQGRIDTQYF TGTGCCAGCAGCCACGCGCAGGGGAGAATAGATACGCAGTATTTT
many TRBJ2-7 TRBV10-3 TRBD2 CAISERLAGSTYEQYF TGTGCCATCAGTGAGCGGCTAGCGGGGTCCACCTACGAGCAGTACTTC
NA TRBJ1-2 TRBV4-1 NA CASSQGWMIPGYTF TGCGCCAGCAGCCAAGGGTGGATGATTCCTGGCTACACCTTC
many TRBJ1-1 TRBV3-1 NA CASSQAGTRTFEAFF TGTGCCAGCAGCCAAGCAGGGACAAGGACATTTGAAGCTTTCTTT
many TRBJ1-1 TRBV7-2 NA CASSLVPWNTEAFF TGTGCCAGCAGCTTAGTCCCTTGGAACACTGAAGCTTTCTTT
NA TRBJ1-1 TRBV6-9 NA CASSYDRRAGQRGTEAFF TGTGCCAGCAGTTATGACCGAAGGGCAGGCCAGAGGGGCACTGAAGCTTTCTTT
NA TRBJ1-2 TRBV20-1 TRBD1 CSARQTGAVVNYGYTF TGCAGTGCTAGACAGACAGGGGCGGTGGTGAACTATGGCTACACCTTC
many TRBJ2-7 TRBV18 NA CASSQAGGSYEQYF TGTGCCAGCTCACAGGCAGGGGGGTCCTACGAGCAGTACTTC
many TRBJ2-6 TRBV19 NA CASSTTRASSPGANVLTF TGTGCCAGTAGTACCACCCGGGCTTCAAGCCCTGGGGCCAACGTCCTGACTTTC
NA TRBJ2-7 TRBV3-1 NA CASSQGPGDLYEQYF TGTGCCAGCAGCCAGGGACCCGGGGATCTCTACGAGCAGTACTTC
medium-sized TRBJ2-7 TRBV7-2 TRBD2 CASSSQGSGRSSTYEQYF TGTGCCAGCAGCTCTCAGGGGAGCGGGAGATCTTCGACCTACGAGCAGTACTTC
many TRBJ1-2 TRBV7-2 TRBD1 CASSLSGGETYAGYTF TGTGCCAGCAGCCTATCAGGGGGCGAGACGTACGCTGGCTACACCTTC
NA TRBJ2-6 TRBV28 NA CASISLGAGANVLTF TGTGCCAGCATCTCCCTGGGTGCCGGGGCCAACGTCCTGACTTTC
many TRBJ2-5 TRBV15 TRBD1 CATSRMDRTGETQYF TGTGCCACCAGCAGGATGGACAGGACCGGTGAGACCCAGTACTTC
many TRBJ1-6 TRBV2 TRBD1 CASSVDRGNSPLHF TGTGCCAGCAGTGTGGACAGGGGAAATTCACCCCTCCACTTT
many TRBJ2-6 TRBV6-1 TRBD2 CASSEGLLAGKGANVLTF TGTGCCAGCAGTGAAGGTCTTCTAGCGGGAAAGGGGGCCAACGTCCTGACTTTC
NA TRBJ2-5 TRBV6-1 NA CVLRGNQETQYF TGTGTCTTAAGGGGAAACCAAGAGACCCAGTACTTC
NA TRBJ2-3 TRBV6-1 NA CASSDSVLAGGPTDTQYF TGTGCCAGCAGTGATTCCGTACTAGCTGGAGGGCCCACAGATACGCAGTATTTT
many TRBJ2-5 TRBV28 NA CASSSNWGRETQYF TGTGCCAGCAGTTCCAACTGGGGAAGGGAGACCCAGTACTTC
NA TRBJ2-2 TRBV20-1 TRBD1 CSARDRTGVTGELFF TGCAGTGCTAGAGACCGGACAGGGGTTACCGGGGAGCTGTTTTTT
many TRBJ2-1 TRBV4-3 TRBD2 CASSQVTSGSVQFF TGCGCCAGCAGCCAAGTGACTAGCGGGAGCGTTCAGTTCTTC
NA TRBJ1-2 TRBV5-1 TRBD1 CARTGTGVDGYTF TGCGCCAGGACCGGGACAGGGGTAGACGGCTACACCTTC
NA TRBJ2-5 TRBV7-6 TRBD2 CASSSTSGGETQYF TGTGCCAGCAGCTCTACTAGCGGGGGGGAGACCCAGTACTTC
many TRBJ2-2 TRBV12-3/TRBV12-4 NA CASSLGRVGGELFF TGTGCCAGCAGTTTGGGCAGGGTTGGCGGGGAGCTGTTTTTT
NA TRBJ2-3 TRBV5-4 TRBD1 CSSSLGTGGYSSTDTQYF TGTTCCAGCAGCTTGGGGACAGGGGGCTACTCTAGCACAGATACGCAGTATTTT
NA TRBJ1-1 TRBV19 TRBD1 CASSMRRTGGLNTEAFF TGTGCCAGTAGTATGAGGAGGACAGGGGGCCTGAACACTGAAGCTTTCTTT
many TRBJ2-7 TRBV6-5 NA CASSYEARFHEQYF TGTGCCAGCAGTTACGAGGCTAGGTTCCACGAGCAGTACTTC
medium-sized TRBJ2-7 TRBV6-1 TRBD1 CASSLEGTGVSYEQYF TGTGCCAGCAGCCTGGAAGGGACAGGGGTCTCCTACGAGCAGTACTTC
many TRBJ2-7 TRBV6-5 NA CASSYSIRSYEQYF TGTGCCAGCAGTTACTCGATCAGGAGCTACGAGCAGTACTTC
many TRBJ2-1 TRBV5-1 NA CASSRRAVSYNEQFF TGCGCCAGCAGCCGGCGAGCGGTGTCCTACAATGAGCAGTTCTTC
many TRBJ2-3 TRBV20-1 NA CSASRPGASTDTQYF TGCAGTGCTAGCCGCCCAGGGGCTAGCACAGATACGCAGTATTTT
many TRBJ1-4 TRBV5-5 TRBD1 CASSRGQGGEKLFF TGTGCCAGCAGCCGGGGACAGGGCGGCGAAAAACTGTTTTTT
NA TRBJ1-4 TRBV10-3 NA CASQGRLNEKLFF TGTGCCAGCCAGGGACGCCTTAATGAAAAACTGTTTTTT
many TRBJ2-1 TRBV5-1 NA CASSLVAESYNEQFF TGCGCCAGCAGCTTGGTAGCGGAGAGCTACAATGAGCAGTTCTTC